Listed below are T cell receptor beta chains from one sample, sequenced in a study of OX40 agonist ivuxolimab in advanced cancers. TCRdb's copy holds only in-frame clones and misses some; the assay was immunoSEQ multiplex PCR. This table has around 68,000 clones, roughly 84% appearing once. This specimen was CD4+ or CD8+ T cells sorted from blood, taken in a trial of the OX40 agonist ivuxolimab. The origin of the receptors is an adult with an advanced solid tumor such as melanoma, head and neck, liver or kidney cancer. The conserved cysteine and the conserved F or W are not part of the CDR3 here. Each record gives: CDR3 protein, clone size, V gene. The size field is filled for only some rows; it gives once, few, many or a size class.

cdr3_aa: ASSEEGTSGTYEQY; clone_size: -; v_call: TRBV2
cdr3_aa: ASSAQLRETQY; clone_size: -; v_call: TRBV2
cdr3_aa: ASSLSGGTEAF; clone_size: medium-sized; v_call: TRBV7-2
cdr3_aa: ASSFGGEDIQY; clone_size: -; v_call: TRBV7-9
cdr3_aa: ASSNPWTGSELAGGPTYEQY; clone_size: -; v_call: TRBV21-1
cdr3_aa: SAEMTSGGYEQY; clone_size: -; v_call: TRBV29-1
cdr3_aa: ASSLQGTPNNEQF; clone_size: -; v_call: TRBV7-9
cdr3_aa: ASSQDETGGLETQY; clone_size: -; v_call: TRBV4-1
cdr3_aa: ASSRDGSSYEQY; clone_size: -; v_call: TRBV18
cdr3_aa: ASSFRGGTSYEQY; clone_size: -; v_call: TRBV5-5
cdr3_aa: ASSLTGDGTGELF; clone_size: -; v_call: TRBV5-5
cdr3_aa: ASSLGAGTTDTQY; clone_size: -; v_call: TRBV7-9
cdr3_aa: ASSEGTTNEKLF; clone_size: -; v_call: TRBV10-2
cdr3_aa: ASSLEGLLSTDTQY; clone_size: once; v_call: TRBV5-1
cdr3_aa: ASSPPGTRKDEQY; clone_size: -; v_call: TRBV28
cdr3_aa: ASSRVRTAYTDTQY; clone_size: -; v_call: TRBV5-5
cdr3_aa: ASSQGTALSGYT; clone_size: -; v_call: TRBV6-6
cdr3_aa: SVRERVQETQY; clone_size: -; v_call: TRBV29-1
cdr3_aa: ASNFDRGGEKLF; clone_size: -; v_call: TRBV2
cdr3_aa: ATSSIKRGEQY; clone_size: -; v_call: TRBV15
cdr3_aa: AISELRGTGELF; clone_size: -; v_call: TRBV10-3
cdr3_aa: ASSLTGTGQETQY; clone_size: -; v_call: TRBV7-9
cdr3_aa: ASSLGTNIYNEQF; clone_size: -; v_call: TRBV5-1
cdr3_aa: ASSLFSGAPPSTDTQY; clone_size: -; v_call: TRBV5-1
cdr3_aa: ASSSSMALYGYT; clone_size: -; v_call: TRBV11-2
cdr3_aa: ASSIEDTQY; clone_size: -; v_call: TRBV19
cdr3_aa: ASSYSAADSYEQY; clone_size: few; v_call: TRBV6-5
cdr3_aa: ASSPGLGAYNEQF; clone_size: -; v_call: TRBV19
cdr3_aa: ASSPRLARSVDTQY; clone_size: -; v_call: TRBV4-2
cdr3_aa: ASSEGAWAF; clone_size: -; v_call: TRBV2
cdr3_aa: ASSSTGYANEKLF; clone_size: -; v_call: TRBV28
cdr3_aa: ASSEGTGGGMQPQH; clone_size: -; v_call: TRBV6-1
cdr3_aa: ASRSGTGAGEQY; clone_size: -; v_call: TRBV2
cdr3_aa: ASSAGEVQPQH; clone_size: -; v_call: TRBV6-6
cdr3_aa: ASSSPRGGDTEAF; clone_size: -; v_call: TRBV28
cdr3_aa: ASSSRTGGGPEAF; clone_size: -; v_call: TRBV2
cdr3_aa: ASRAPSAHYNEQF; clone_size: -; v_call: TRBV6-1
cdr3_aa: ASSFKTGSHYGYT; clone_size: -; v_call: TRBV28
cdr3_aa: ASSITGKNTEAF; clone_size: -; v_call: TRBV19
cdr3_aa: ASSLRQETQY; clone_size: -; v_call: TRBV5-1
cdr3_aa: ASSESSGRDTQY; clone_size: -; v_call: TRBV6-1
cdr3_aa: ASSPGQVLSDGYT; clone_size: -; v_call: TRBV11-2
cdr3_aa: ASSLGWGPNTEAF; clone_size: -; v_call: TRBV11-2
cdr3_aa: ASSPSGTGGTYEQY; clone_size: -; v_call: TRBV5-1
cdr3_aa: ASSRQGTNSPLH; clone_size: -; v_call: TRBV6-5
cdr3_aa: ASSKRLTGNQPQH; clone_size: -; v_call: TRBV2
cdr3_aa: ASILSGAQNTGELF; clone_size: -; v_call: TRBV7-9
cdr3_aa: ASSFPTGTTSYEQY; clone_size: -; v_call: TRBV7-9
cdr3_aa: ASSFGLAGSQF; clone_size: -; v_call: TRBV7-9
cdr3_aa: ASSNLGYTTEAF; clone_size: -; v_call: TRBV19
cdr3_aa: ASSIGRYGYT; clone_size: few; v_call: TRBV5-1
cdr3_aa: ASSIIGYNEQF; clone_size: once; v_call: TRBV19
cdr3_aa: ASSGVRVQGRNEQF; clone_size: -; v_call: TRBV6-1